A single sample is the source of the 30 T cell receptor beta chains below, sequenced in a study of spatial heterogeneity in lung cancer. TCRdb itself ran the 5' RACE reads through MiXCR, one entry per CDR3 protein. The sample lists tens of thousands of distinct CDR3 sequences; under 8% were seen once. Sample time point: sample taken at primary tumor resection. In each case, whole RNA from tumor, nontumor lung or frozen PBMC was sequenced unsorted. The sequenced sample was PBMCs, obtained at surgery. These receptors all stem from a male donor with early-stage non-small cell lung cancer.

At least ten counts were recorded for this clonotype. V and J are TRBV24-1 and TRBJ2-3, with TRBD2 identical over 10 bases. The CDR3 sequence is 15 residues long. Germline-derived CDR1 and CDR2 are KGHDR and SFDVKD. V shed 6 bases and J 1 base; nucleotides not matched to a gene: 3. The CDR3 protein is CATSLAGGRTDTQYF. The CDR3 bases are TGTGCCACCAGTTTAGCGGGGGGCCGCACAGATACGCAGTATTTT.

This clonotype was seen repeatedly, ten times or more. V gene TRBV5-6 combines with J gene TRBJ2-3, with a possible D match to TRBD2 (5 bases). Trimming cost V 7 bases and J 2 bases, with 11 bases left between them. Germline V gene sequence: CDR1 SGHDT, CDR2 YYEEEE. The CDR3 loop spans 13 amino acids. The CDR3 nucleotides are TGTGCCAGCTTGGGAGATGTCACAGATACGCAGTATTTT. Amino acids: CASLGDVTDTQYF.

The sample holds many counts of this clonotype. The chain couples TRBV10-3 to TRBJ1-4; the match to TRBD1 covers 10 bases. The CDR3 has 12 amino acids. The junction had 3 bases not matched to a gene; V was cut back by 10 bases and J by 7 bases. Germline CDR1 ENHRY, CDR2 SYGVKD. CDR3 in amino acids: CATGTGAEKLFF. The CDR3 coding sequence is TGTGCCACGGGGACAGGGGCTGAAAAACTGTTTTTT.

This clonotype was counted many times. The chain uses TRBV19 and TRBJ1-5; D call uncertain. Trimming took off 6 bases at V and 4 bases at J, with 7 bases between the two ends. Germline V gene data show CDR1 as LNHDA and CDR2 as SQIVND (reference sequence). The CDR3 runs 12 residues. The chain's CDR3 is CASRPANQPQHF. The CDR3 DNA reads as TGTGCCAGTAGGCCGGCGAATCAGCCCCAGCATTTT.

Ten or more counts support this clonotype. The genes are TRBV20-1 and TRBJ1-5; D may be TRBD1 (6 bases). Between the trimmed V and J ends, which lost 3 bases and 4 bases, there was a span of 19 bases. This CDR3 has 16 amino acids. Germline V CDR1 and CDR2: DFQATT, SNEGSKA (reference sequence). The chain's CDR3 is CSASGAGGRINQPQHF. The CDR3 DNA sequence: TGCAGTGCTAGTGGAGCCGGGGGGCGAATTAATCAGCCCCAGCATTTT.

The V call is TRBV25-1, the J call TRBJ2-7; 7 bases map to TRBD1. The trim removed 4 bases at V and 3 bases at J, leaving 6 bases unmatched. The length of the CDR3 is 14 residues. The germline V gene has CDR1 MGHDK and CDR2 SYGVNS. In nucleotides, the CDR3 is TGTGCCAGCAGTGGCGACAGGGAATTCTACGAGCAGTACTTC. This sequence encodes CASSGDREFYEQYF.

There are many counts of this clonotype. The CDR3 is CASTASGSSAYNEQFF. CDR3 nucleotides: TGCGCCAGCACCGCTAGCGGGAGTTCGGCCTACAATGAGCAGTTCTTC. This chain joins TRBV23-1 and TRBJ2-1, with TRBD2 matching 10 bases. TRBV23-1 is annotated as an ORF whose role is uncertain. This CDR3 comprises 16 residues. After removal of 7 bases from V and 2 bases from J, the junction contained 8 bases not matched to a gene.

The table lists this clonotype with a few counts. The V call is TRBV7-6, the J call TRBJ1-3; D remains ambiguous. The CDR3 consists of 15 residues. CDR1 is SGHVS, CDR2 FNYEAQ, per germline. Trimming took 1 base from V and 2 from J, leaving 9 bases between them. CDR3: CASSLVVGAGNTIYF. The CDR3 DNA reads TGTGCCAGCAGCTTAGTGGTGGGAGCTGGAAACACCATATATTTT.

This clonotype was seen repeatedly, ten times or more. The CDR3 loop is CASRSADTQYF. The CDR3 DNA reads TGCGCCAGCAGAAGTGCAGATACGCAGTATTTT. This chain connects TRBV10-1 to TRBJ2-3; D not resolved. The V and J ends lost 6 bases and 4 bases respectively, with 5 bases between them. CDR3 length: 11 residues. In germline, CDR1 is WNHNN, CDR2 SYGVQD (reference sequence).

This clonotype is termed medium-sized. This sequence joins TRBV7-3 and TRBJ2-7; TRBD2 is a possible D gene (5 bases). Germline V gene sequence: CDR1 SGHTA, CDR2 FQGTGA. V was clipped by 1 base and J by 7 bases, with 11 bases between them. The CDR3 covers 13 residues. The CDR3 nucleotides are TGTGCCAGCAGCTTAAGTCCCAGAGGGGAGCAGTACTTC. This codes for CASSLSPRGEQYF. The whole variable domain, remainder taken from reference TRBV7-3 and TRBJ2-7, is GAGVSQTPSNKVTEKGKYVELRCDPISGHTALYWYRQSLGQGPEFLIYFQGTGAADDSGLPNDRFFAVRPEGSVSTLKIQRTERGDSAVYLCASSLSPRGEQYFGPGTRLTVT.

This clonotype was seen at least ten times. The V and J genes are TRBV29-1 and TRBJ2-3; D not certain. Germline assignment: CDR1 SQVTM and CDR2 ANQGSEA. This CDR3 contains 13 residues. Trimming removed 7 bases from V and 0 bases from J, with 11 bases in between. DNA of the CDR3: TGCAGCGATCTTTCTTCTAGCACAGATACGCAGTATTTT. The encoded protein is CSDLSSSTDTQYF.

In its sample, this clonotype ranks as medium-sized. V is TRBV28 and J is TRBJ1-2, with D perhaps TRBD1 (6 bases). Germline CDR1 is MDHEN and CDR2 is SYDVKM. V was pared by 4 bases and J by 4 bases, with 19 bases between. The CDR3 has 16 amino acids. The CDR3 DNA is TGTGCCAGCAGTTCAAACCGGGGGGACACAATCTATGGCTACACCTTC. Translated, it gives CASSSNRGDTIYGYTF.

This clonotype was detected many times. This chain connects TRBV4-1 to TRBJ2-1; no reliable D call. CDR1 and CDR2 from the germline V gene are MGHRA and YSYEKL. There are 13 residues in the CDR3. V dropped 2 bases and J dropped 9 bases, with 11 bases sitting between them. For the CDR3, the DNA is TGCGCCAGCAGCCAACGTCGGTTTATTGAGCAGTTCTTC. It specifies CASSQRRFIEQFF.

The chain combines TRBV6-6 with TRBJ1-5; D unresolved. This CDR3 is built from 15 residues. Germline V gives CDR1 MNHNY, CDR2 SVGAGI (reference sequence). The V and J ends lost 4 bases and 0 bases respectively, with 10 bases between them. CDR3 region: CASSWPAGSNQPQHF. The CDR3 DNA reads TGTGCCAGCAGTTGGCCCGCAGGTAGCAATCAGCCCCAGCATTTT.

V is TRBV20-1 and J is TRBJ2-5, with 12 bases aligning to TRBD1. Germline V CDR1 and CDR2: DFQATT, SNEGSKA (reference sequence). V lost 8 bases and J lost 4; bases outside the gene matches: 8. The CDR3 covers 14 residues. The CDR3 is CSTPGQGARETQYF. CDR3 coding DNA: TGCAGTACCCCGGGACAGGGGGCGCGAGAGACCCAGTACTTC.

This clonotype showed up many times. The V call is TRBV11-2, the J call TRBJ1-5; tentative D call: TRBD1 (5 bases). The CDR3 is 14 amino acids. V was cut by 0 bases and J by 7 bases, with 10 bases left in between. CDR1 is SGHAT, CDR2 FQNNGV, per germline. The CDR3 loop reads CASSLDITGQPQHF. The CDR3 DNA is TGTGCCAGCAGCTTAGATATCACAGGACAGCCCCAGCATTTT.

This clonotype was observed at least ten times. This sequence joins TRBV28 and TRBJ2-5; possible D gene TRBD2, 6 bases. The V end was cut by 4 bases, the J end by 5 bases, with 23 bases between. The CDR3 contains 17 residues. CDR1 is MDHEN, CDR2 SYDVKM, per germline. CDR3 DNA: TGTGCCAGCAGTTCCTCCGGGACTGAAAGGAAGGTTGAGACCCAGTACTTC. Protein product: CASSSSGTERKVETQYF.

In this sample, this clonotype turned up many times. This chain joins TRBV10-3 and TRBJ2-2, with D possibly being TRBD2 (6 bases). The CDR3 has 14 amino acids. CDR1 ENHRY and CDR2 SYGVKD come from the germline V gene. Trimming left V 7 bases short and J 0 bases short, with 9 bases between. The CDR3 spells CAIKGLSNTGELFF. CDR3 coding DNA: TGTGCCATCAAGGGACTGTCGAACACCGGGGAGCTGTTTTTT.

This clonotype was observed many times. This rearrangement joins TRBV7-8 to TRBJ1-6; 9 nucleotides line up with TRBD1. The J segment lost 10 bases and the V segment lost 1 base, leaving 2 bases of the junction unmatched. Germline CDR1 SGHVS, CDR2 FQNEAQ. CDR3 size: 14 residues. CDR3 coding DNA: TGTGCCAGCAGCTTAGACAGGGGGCACTCACCCCTCCACTTT. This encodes CASSLDRGHSPLHF.

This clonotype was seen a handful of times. The CDR3 DNA is TGTGCCAGTAGTCAGAGTAACTATGGCTACACCTTC. Translated: CASSQSNYGYTF. The chain has TRBV19 and TRBJ1-2; D is unresolved. Trimming left V 5 bases short and J 1 base short, with 5 bases between. CDR3 length: 12 residues. CDR1 and CDR2 from the germline V gene are LNHDA and SQIVND (reference sequence).

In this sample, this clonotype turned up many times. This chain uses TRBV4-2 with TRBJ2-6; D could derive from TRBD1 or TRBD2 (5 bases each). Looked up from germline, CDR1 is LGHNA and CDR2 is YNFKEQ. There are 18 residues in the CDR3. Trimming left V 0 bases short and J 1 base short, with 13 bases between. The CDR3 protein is CASSQDWGRASGANVLTF. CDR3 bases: TGTGCCAGCAGCCAAGATTGGGGACGGGCGTCTGGGGCCAACGTCCTGACTTTC.

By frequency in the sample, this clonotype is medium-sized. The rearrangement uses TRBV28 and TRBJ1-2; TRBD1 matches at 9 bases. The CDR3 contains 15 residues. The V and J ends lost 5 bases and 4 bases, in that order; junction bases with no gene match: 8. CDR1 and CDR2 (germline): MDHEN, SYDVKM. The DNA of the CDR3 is TGTGCCAGCAGTCCAGGGGACAGGGAGGGCTATGGCTACACCTTC. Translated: CASSPGDREGYGYTF.

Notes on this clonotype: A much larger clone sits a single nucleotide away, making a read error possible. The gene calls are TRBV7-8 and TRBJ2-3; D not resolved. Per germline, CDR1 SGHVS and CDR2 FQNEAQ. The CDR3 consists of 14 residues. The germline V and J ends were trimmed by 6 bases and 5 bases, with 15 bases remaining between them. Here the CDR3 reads CASRTRTPGDTQYF. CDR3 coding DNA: TGTGCCAGCAGGACCAGGACCCCAGGAGATACGCAGTATTTT.

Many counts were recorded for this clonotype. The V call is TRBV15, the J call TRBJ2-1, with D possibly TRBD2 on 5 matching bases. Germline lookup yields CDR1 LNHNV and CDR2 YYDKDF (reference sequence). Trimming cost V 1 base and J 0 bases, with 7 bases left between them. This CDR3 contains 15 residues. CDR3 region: CATSRAGSSYNEQFF. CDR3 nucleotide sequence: TGTGCCACCAGCAGAGCGGGAAGCTCCTACAATGAGCAGTTCTTC. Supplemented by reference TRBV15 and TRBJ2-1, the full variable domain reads DAMVIQNPRYQVTQFGKPVTLSCSQTLNHNVMYWYQQKSSQAPKLLFHYYDKDFNNEADTPDNFQSRRPNTSFCFLDIRSPGLGDTAMYLCATSRAGSSYNEQFFGPGTRLTVL.

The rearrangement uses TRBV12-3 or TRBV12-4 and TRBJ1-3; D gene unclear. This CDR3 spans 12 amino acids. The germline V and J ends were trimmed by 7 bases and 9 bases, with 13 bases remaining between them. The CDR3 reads CASTHGRITIYF. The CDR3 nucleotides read TGTGCCAGCACCCACGGGAGGATCACCATATATTTT.

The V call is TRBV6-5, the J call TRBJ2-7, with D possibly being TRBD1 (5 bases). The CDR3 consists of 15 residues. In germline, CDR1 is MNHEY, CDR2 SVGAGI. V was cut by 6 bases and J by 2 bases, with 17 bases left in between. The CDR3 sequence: CASREQGEWAYEQYF. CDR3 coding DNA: TGTGCCAGCAGAGAGCAGGGCGAGTGGGCCTACGAGCAGTACTTC.

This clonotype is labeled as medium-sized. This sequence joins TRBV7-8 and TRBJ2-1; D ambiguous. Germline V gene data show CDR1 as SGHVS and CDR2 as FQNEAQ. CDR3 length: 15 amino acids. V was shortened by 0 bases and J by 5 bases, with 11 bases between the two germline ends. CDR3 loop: CASSLARNYHNEQFF. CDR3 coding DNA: TGTGCCAGCAGCTTAGCCCGGAACTACCACAATGAGCAGTTCTTC.

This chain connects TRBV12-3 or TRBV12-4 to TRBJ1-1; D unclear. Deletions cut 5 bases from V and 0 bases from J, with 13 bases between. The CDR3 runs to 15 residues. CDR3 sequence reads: CASSPSSRLNTEAFF. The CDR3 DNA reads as TGTGCCAGCAGTCCCTCCTCGAGACTGAACACTGAAGCTTTCTTT.

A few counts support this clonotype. CDR3 nucleotides: TGTGCCAGCAGCTTGGGGGAAAGCTCCTACAATGAGCAGTTCTTC. Residues: CASSLGESSYNEQFF. The V gene is TRBV5-8, the J gene TRBJ2-1; D unclear. Germline V gene sequence: CDR1 SGHTS, CDR2 YDEGEE. This CDR3 has 15 residues. V was trimmed by 0 bases and J by 0 bases, leaving 7 bases between them.

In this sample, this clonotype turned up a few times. The DNA for the CDR3 is TGTGCCAGCAGCTTGGACAGTTACTACGAGCAGTACGTC. It translates to CASSLDSYYEQYV. The chain links TRBV5-4 to TRBJ2-7; unclear D gene. This CDR3 is built from 13 residues. Germline V gene data show CDR1 as SGHNT and CDR2 as YYREEE (reference sequence). Trimming pared 0 bases from V and 3 bases from J, leaving 7 bases between.